The rows below give T cell receptor beta chains drawn from one sample of a study of blood T cell repertoires in COVID-19. Generated by immunoSEQ multiplex PCR, the TCRdb table keeps only in-frame clones and is missing some. The table shows over 300,000 clones, with 70% to 90% occurring only once. Sequencing was carried out using peripheral blood. The receptors stem from a man aged 18 to 29 who had recovered from COVID-19. The conserved cysteine and the conserved F or W are not part of the CDR3 here. The order of the fields is clone size, V gene, CDR3 protein. Rows may omit the clone size; those that give it use once, few, many or a size class.

-,TRBV29-1,SVVGRGSETEAF
-,TRBV12-5,ASGPTYRVDTQY
-,TRBV7-9,ASSSGQGNTQY
-,TRBV9,ASSLGSLTEQY
-,TRBV6-5,ASSSARIAGAYEQY
-,TRBV12-3/TRBV12-4,ASSGDNQPQH
-,TRBV19,ASGEGERDEQF
once,TRBV5-1,ASRGVSSGANVLT
-,TRBV4-3,ASSPPGRANYGYT
-,TRBV20-1,SARMVSEQY
-,TRBV6-6,ASSYPTGGYEKLF
-,TRBV9,ASSYRGETEAF
-,TRBV5-8,ASSLRQGASTEAF
-,TRBV19,ASSSAGDDYGYT
few,TRBV11-2,ASSLELSAEQY
-,TRBV18,ASSPNPPRDGYT
-,TRBV27,ASGGTGRGEKLF
-,TRBV5-8,ASSLEGREEEQY
-,TRBV5-8,ASSLDRGSGNTIY
-,TRBV14,ASSPRTGRNYGYT
-,TRBV5-4,ASSTRVTETYT
-,TRBV19,ASSGPGQRSEQY
-,TRBV6-1,ASSDNYEQY
-,TRBV7-9,ASSRQSTGELF
once,TRBV7-8,ASSLMVGGAGTGQPQH
-,TRBV6-1,ASSVLHTSSGNTIY
-,TRBV27,ASSSGLLKQY
once,TRBV6-6,ASSDRGHHGNTIY
-,TRBV2,ASTPGEGYGYT
-,TRBV4-2,ASSQGRAGGETQY
-,TRBV5-1,ASSERTGGSTDTQY
-,TRBV9,ASSGGGVVYNEQF
-,TRBV5-1,ASSLLAGGQETQY
-,TRBV7-9,ASSLSQGANYGYT
once,TRBV19,ASSIPYPTGNQPQH
-,TRBV16,ASRQVGGENTEAF
-,TRBV25-1,ASSPLGTNNEQF
-,TRBV19,ASSIVEAFAGYGYT
-,TRBV6-5,ASSETGTGELF
-,TRBV14,ASRHPLGDEQY
-,TRBV27,ASREGTGGTQPQH
few,TRBV5-5,ASSFWPETEAF
few,TRBV6-5,ASRSDRDGYT
-,TRBV27,ASSEGGSRYEQY
-,TRBV30,AWSKSSNTEAF
once,TRBV29-1,SVEEDRETYEQY
few,TRBV7-9,ASSLGTSGSAEQY
-,TRBV5-4,ASSPWDRETDTQY
-,TRBV6-2/TRBV6-3,ASSSHEEAGLSSYEQY
-,TRBV6-6,ASTAGPTGELF
-,TRBV5-4,ASSPTGGTRSQETQY
once,TRBV19,ASSDTGSGGYT